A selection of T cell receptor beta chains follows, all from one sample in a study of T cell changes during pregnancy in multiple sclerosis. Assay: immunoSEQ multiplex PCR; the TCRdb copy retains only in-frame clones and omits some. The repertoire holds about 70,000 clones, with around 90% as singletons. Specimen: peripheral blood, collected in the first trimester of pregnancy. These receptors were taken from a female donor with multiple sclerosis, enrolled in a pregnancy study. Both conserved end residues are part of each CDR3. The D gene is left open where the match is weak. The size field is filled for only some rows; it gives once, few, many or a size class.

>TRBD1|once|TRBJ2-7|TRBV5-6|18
TGTGCCAGCAGCTTCGGGGGGATTACCGGGACAGGGCCCTACGAGCAGTACTTC
CASSFGGITGTGPYEQYF
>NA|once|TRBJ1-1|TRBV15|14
TGTGCCACCAGCAGAGATCGGCAGGGTTCGGAAGCTTTCTTT
CATSRDRQGSEAFF
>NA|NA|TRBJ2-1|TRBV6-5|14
TGTGCCAGCAGCCCAGGGCCTTTGGGGAATGAGCAGTTCTTC
CASSPGPLGNEQFF
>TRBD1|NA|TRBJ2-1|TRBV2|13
TGTGCCAGCCGGGACAGGGGGAACAATGAGCAGTTCTTC
CASRDRGNNEQFF
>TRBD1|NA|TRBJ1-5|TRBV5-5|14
TGTGCCAGCAGCGACAGGGGAAGCAATCAGCCCCAGCATTTT
CASSDRGSNQPQHF
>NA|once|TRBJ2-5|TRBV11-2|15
TGTGCCAGCAGCTTAGCCGGGTTCAGCCAAGAGACCCAGTACTTC
CASSLAGFSQETQYF
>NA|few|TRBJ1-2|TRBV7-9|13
TGTGCCAGCAGCTTAGCAGGGGCCCTTGGCTACACCTTC
CASSLAGALGYTF
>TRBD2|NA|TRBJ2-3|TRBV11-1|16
TGTGCCAGCAGTCACGAACTAGCGGGGGCCACAGATACGCAGTATTTT
CASSHELAGATDTQYF
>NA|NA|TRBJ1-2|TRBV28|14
TGTGCCAGCAGTGGGGGGGTTAATTTCTATGGCTACACCTTC
CASSGGVNFYGYTF
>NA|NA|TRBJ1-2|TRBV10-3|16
TGTGCCATCAGTGAGTCGAGAGGCAGAGCTAACTATGGCTACACCTTC
CAISESRGRANYGYTF
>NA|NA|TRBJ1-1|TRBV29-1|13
TGCAGCGTTGCTGTGGGCATGAACACTGAAGCTTTCTTT
CSVAVGMNTEAFF
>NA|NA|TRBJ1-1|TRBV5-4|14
TGTGCCAGCAGCCCTGGGTTCCGGGACACTGAAGCTTTCTTT
CASSPGFRDTEAFF
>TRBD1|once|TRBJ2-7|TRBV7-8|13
TGTGCCAGCAGTTCAGGGGGTATATACGAGCAGTACTTC
CASSSGGIYEQYF
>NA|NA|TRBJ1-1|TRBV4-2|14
TGTGCCAGCAGCCAGGCGGGGGGGCGCGATGAAGCTTTCTTT
CASSQAGGRDEAFF
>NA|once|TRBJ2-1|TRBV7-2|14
TGTGCCAGCAGCTACCGGGACATTTACAATGAGCAGTTCTTC
CASSYRDIYNEQFF
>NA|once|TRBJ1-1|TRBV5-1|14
TGCGCCAGCACCCCTCTCACAGCGAACACTGAAGCTTTCTTT
CASTPLTANTEAFF
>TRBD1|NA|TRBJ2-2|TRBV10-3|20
TGTGCCATCAGTGTACGAAGGACAGGGGGGGCCGCAACGAACACCGGGGAGCTGTTTTTT
CAISVRRTGGAATNTGELFF
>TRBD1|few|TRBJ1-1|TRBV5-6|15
TGTGCCAGCAGGTTTTCGGACAGGCTGAACACTGAAGCTTTCTTT
CASRFSDRLNTEAFF
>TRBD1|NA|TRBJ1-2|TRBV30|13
TGTGCCTGGAGAGTCGGGACAGGGGGGGACTACACCTTC
CAWRVGTGGDYTF
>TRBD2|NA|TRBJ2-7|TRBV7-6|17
TGTGCCAGCAGCCCAACTAGCGGGGGGGCCCTCTCCTACGAGCAGTACTTC
CASSPTSGGALSYEQYF
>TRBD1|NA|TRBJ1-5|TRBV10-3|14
TGTGCCATCAGTCCTGGACAGGTGGCTCAGCCCCAGCATTTT
CAISPGQVAQPQHF
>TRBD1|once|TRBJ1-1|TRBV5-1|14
TGCGCCAGCAGCTCGGGACAGGGCTGGACTGAAGCTTTCTTT
CASSSGQGWTEAFF
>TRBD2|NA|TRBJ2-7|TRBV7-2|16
TGTGCCAGCAGCTTAGATAGCGGGGGGGTAACCTACGAGCAGTACTTC
CASSLDSGGVTYEQYF
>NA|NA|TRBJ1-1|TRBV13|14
TGTGCCAGCAGCTTACTGGGGGGTTCCCCTGAAGCTTTCTTT
CASSLLGGSPEAFF
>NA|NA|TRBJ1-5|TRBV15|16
TGTGCCACCAGCAGAGGGGGGACATCAGGCAATCAGCCCCAGCATTTT
CATSRGGTSGNQPQHF
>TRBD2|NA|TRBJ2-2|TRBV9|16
TGTGCCAGCAGCGTTCTAGCGGAGGCGGGCACCGGGGAGCTGTTTTTT
CASSVLAEAGTGELFF
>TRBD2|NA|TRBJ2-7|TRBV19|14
TGTGCCAGGGAGAGGGCTAGCGGGTGGGTGGAGCAGTACTTC
CARERASGWVEQYF
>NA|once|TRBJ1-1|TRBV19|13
TGTGCCAGTAGTATAGCAGTGAACACTGAAGCTTTCTTT
CASSIAVNTEAFF
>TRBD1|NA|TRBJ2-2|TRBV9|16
TGTGCCAGCAGCGTCCTCCGGGACAGCTACACCGGGGAGCTGTTTTTT
CASSVLRDSYTGELFF
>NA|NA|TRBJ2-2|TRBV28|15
TGTGCCAGCAGTTTATGGCAGGGGAACACCGGGGAGCTGTTTTTT
CASSLWQGNTGELFF
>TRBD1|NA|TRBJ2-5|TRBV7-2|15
TGTGCCAGCAGCGGTGGGACAGGGTGGAGGGAGACCCAGTACTTC
CASSGGTGWRETQYF
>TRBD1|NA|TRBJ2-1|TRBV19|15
TGTGCCAGTAGTACGGGACAGAACTCCTACAATGAGCAGTTCTTC
CASSTGQNSYNEQFF
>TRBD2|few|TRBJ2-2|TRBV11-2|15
TGTGCCAGCAACTCGGGGGGAGCTGAATCAGGGGAGCTGTTTTTT
CASNSGGAESGELFF
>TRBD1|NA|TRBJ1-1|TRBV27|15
TGTGCCAGCAGGGCGAAGACAGGGAAGAACACTGAAGCTTTCTTT
CASRAKTGKNTEAFF
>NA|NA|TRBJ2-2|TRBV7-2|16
TGTGCCAGCAGCCCACGGGGTAGCGTGGCCACCGGGGAGCTGTTTTTT
CASSPRGSVATGELFF
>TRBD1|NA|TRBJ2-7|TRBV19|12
TGTGCCAGTAGTAGGGACAGGGGCGAGCAGTACTTC
CASSRDRGEQYF
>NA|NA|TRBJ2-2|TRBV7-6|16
TGTGCCAGCAGCTTAGCGGGGCAGGGCGGCACCGGGGAGCTGTTTTTT
CASSLAGQGGTGELFF
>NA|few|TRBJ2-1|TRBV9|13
TGTGCCAGCAGCGCTTCGGGGGTCGATGAGCAGTTCTTC
CASSASGVDEQFF